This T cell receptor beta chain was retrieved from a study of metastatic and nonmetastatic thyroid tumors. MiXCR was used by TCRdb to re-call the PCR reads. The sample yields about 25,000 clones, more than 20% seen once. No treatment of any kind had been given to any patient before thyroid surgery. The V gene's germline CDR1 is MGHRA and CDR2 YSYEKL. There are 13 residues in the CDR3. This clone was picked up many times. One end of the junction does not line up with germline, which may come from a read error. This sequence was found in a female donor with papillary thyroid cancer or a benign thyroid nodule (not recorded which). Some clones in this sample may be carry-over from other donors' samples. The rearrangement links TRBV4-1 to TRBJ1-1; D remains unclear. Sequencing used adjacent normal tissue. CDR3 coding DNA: TGCGCCAGCAGCCAAGGAATTGACACCGAAGCTTTCTTT. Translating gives CASSQGIDTEAFF.